This T cell receptor (beta chain) was sequenced during a study of blood T cell repertoires in COVID-19. Study-wide background: Acute and convalescent COVID-19 specimens originated in the United States, Italy and Spain. T cells, B-cell-depleted T cells, or PBMCs supplied cDNA or gDNA.

Germline loops: CDR1 SGDLS, CDR2 YYNGEE. Trimming cost V 2 bases and J 0 bases, with 9 bases left between them. The CDR3 sequence is 15 residues long. Original data processing: Researchers report that nucleated cell counts were estimated from reference gene primer amplification. Method: immunoSEQ multiplex PCR; TCRdb's copy keeps in-frame clones and lacks some. V, J and clone size are those of that table, while D and trimming were read from the DNA. This table holds some 110,000 clones, roughly nine tenths found once. The source is a human donor with active COVID-19. The donor label of this sample is uncertain. Sequencing was done on a sample of peripheral blood. V is TRBV9 and J is TRBJ2-1; perhaps TRBD2 as D (6 bases). This CDR3 reads CASSVTGDSYNEQFF. CDR3 coding DNA: TGTGCCAGCAGCGTTACGGGGGACTCCTACAATGAGCAGTTCTTC. Full variable domain (outside the CDR3, taken from reference TRBV9 and TRBJ2-1): DSGVTQTPKHLITATGQRVTLRCSPRSGDLSVYWYQQSLDQGLQFLIQYYNGEERAKGNILERFSAQQFPDLHSELNLSSLELGDSALYFCASSVTGDSYNEQFFGPGTRLTVL.